A selection of T cell receptor beta chains follows, all from one sample in a study of follicular helper T cells after annual influenza vaccination. Generated by immunoSEQ multiplex PCR, the TCRdb table keeps only in-frame clones and is missing some. The sample holds over 25,000 clones, around 80% seen once. Sequenced here: CXCR5+ CD38- circulating T follicular helper cells from blood, sampled on the day of influenza vaccination. The receptor set was obtained from an adult who received the influenza vaccine. The CDR3 runs from the conserved cysteine through the conserved F or W. Fields, in order: CDR3 protein, V gene, J gene.

CDR3: CASSFVLNSGELFF
V: TRBV11-2
J: TRBJ2-2

CDR3: CASSSQAGLETQYF
V: TRBV7-2
J: TRBJ2-5

CDR3: CASRPQGYGEKLFF
V: TRBV6-5
J: TRBJ1-4

CDR3: CASTRWPGQGTEAFF
V: TRBV19
J: TRBJ1-1

CDR3: CASSSTSGGAVGTQYF
V: TRBV7-2
J: TRBJ2-3

CDR3: CASSPRVSESPLHF
V: TRBV4-1
J: TRBJ1-6

CDR3: CASSDDRGRGGYTF
V: TRBV6-1
J: TRBJ1-2

CDR3: CASSLGSSLQETQYF
V: TRBV7-9
J: TRBJ2-5

CDR3: CASSPGQGIEKLFF
V: TRBV10-2
J: TRBJ1-4

CDR3: CASSPLGREHTGANVLTF
V: TRBV19
J: TRBJ2-6